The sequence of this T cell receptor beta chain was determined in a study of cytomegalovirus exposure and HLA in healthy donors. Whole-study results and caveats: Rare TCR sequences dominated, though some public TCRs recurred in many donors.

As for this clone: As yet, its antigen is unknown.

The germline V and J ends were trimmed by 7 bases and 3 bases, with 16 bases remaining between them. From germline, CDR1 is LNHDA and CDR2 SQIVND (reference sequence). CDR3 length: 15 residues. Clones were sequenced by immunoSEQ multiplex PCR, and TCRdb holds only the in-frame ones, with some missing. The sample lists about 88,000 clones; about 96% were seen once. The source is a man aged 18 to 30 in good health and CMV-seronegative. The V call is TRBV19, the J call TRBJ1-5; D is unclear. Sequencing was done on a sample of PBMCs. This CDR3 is CASTNSGYNNQPQHF. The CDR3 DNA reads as TGTGCCAGTACTAACAGCGGGTATAACAATCAGCCCCAGCATTTT.